Each of the 12 T cell receptor beta chains below was sequenced from the same sample in a study of T-cell reconstitution after alpha-beta-depleted transplantation in children. TCRbeta library construction was performed incorporating unique molecular identifiers. A single record per CDR3 protein comes from TCRdb applying MiXCR to the PCR reads. The data contain 450,000 to 550,000 distinct CDR3 sequences, approximately 10% of them seen just once; the ten biggest clones take up less than 15%. Sequenced here: PBMCs, mostly from graft donor cells, sampled 180 days after TCRalphabeta/CD19-depleted stem cell transplant. The receptors derive from a female patient between 2 and 15 years old who had a stem cell transplant for aplastic anemia, so the T cells may come from the graft donor.

The V and J genes are TRBV20-1 and TRBJ2-1; a weak D match, TRBD2 (6 bases). V lost 1 base and J 8 bases, leaving 12 bases between the germline ends. Germline lookup yields CDR1 DFQATT and CDR2 SNEGSKA (reference sequence). The CDR3 is made up of 13 amino acids. CDR3 nucleotide sequence: TGCAGTGCTAGAGGACCAGGCGGGGATGAGCAGTTCTTC. It is translated as CSARGPGGDEQFF.

This clonotype was seen more than once but under ten times. V is TRBV5-1 and J is TRBJ2-2; no clear D. This CDR3 region has 13 residues. Germline lookup yields CDR1 SGHRS and CDR2 YFSETQ. Trimming cost V 5 bases and J 0 bases, with 5 bases left between them. The CDR3 loop is CASRAANTGELFF. The CDR3 DNA follows: TGCGCCAGCAGAGCAGCGAACACCGGGGAGCTGTTTTTT. The full variable domain, its missing parts supplied by reference TRBV5-1 and TRBJ2-2, is KAGVTQTPRYLIKTRGQQVTLSCSPISGHRSVSWYQQTPGQGLQFLFEYFSETQRNKGNFPGRFSGRQFSNSRSEMNVSTLELGDSALYLCASRAANTGELFFGEGSRLTVL.

This clonotype has more than one count but fewer than ten. The V gene is TRBV6-5, the J gene TRBJ2-5, with D perhaps TRBD1 (5 bases). Germline lookup yields CDR1 MNHEY and CDR2 SVGAGI. The CDR3 is made up of 16 amino acids. Trimming left V 0 bases short and J 1 base short, with 12 bases between. CDR3 region: CASSYSQTALQETQYF. The CDR3, as DNA: TGTGCCAGCAGTTACTCGCAGACAGCCCTCCAAGAGACCCAGTACTTC.

J is TRBJ2-1 and V is TRBV11-1; TRBD2 matches at 12 bases. The V gene end was trimmed by 3 bases and the J gene end by 2 bases; junction bases not matched to a gene: 2. From germline, CDR1 is SGHAT and CDR2 FQDESV (reference sequence). The length of the CDR3 is 16 residues. CDR3 in amino acids: CASSFGLAGPYNEQFF. CDR3 nucleotide sequence: TGTGCCAGCAGCTTCGGACTAGCGGGACCCTACAATGAGCAGTTCTTC.

This clonotype occurred many times. The rearrangement uses TRBV28 and TRBJ2-2; TRBD2 might be the D (6 bases). Germline CDR1 MDHEN, CDR2 SYDVKM. With 4 bases removed from V and 5 bases from J, the gap between germline ends came to 14 bases. CDR3 size: 15 residues. The CDR3 here is CASSYGGTSTGELFF. CDR3 bases: TGTGCCAGCAGTTATGGCGGGACTTCAACCGGGGAGCTGTTTTTT. The full variable domain, its missing parts supplied by reference TRBV28 and TRBJ2-2, is DVKVTQSSRYLVKRTGEKVFLECVQDMDHENMFWYRQDPGLGLRLIYFSYDVKMKEKGDIPEGYSVSREKKERFSLILESASTNQTSMYLCASSYGGTSTGELFFGEGSRLTVL.

This clonotype was seen ten or more times. The rearrangement uses TRBV12-3 or TRBV12-4 and TRBJ2-2, with D uncertain. The CDR3 spans 11 residues. Trimming cost V 7 bases and J 1 base, with 1 base left between them. The CDR3 sequence is CASKNTGELFF. The CDR3, as DNA: TGTGCCAGCAAGAACACCGGGGAGCTGTTTTTT.

This clonotype was observed a handful of times. DNA for the CDR3: TGTGCCAGCAACCTAGAGGTACCCTACAATGAGCAGTTCTTC. Its protein product is CASNLEVPYNEQFF. V is TRBV7-8 and J is TRBJ2-1; D remains unclear. Trimming took 7 bases from V and 2 from J, leaving 12 bases between them. This CDR3 has 14 amino acids. Germline V gives CDR1 SGHVS, CDR2 FQNEAQ.

This clonotype was detected only a few times. The chain couples TRBV20-1 to TRBJ1-2; D is ambiguous. Germline V CDR1 and CDR2: DFQATT, SNEGSKA (reference sequence). This CDR3 has 13 residues. Trimming shortened V by 5 bases and J by 6 bases, and 16 bases separated the two germline ends. The CDR3 DNA follows: TGCAGTGCTCCGCAGCGAGGTAGAAATGGCTACACCTTC. Residues: CSAPQRGRNGYTF.

This clonotype has a handful of counts. This sequence joins TRBV10-1 and TRBJ2-3; 8 bases are shared with TRBD2. With V trimmed by 5 bases and J by 3 bases, 7 bases remained unmatched. Germline V CDR1 and CDR2: WNHNN, SYGVQD (reference sequence). This CDR3 has 15 amino acids. The CDR3 bases are TGCGCCAGCAGTAACCGGGAGGGCGAGACAGATACGCAGTATTTT. Its translation: CASSNREGETDTQYF.

This clonotype has a handful of counts. The V and J genes are TRBV6-5 and TRBJ2-1; maybe TRBD2 (6 bases). V gave up 0 bases and J gave up 4 bases, with 10 bases separating them. CDR1 is MNHEY and CDR2 is SVGAGI in the germline V gene. The CDR3 is made up of 15 amino acids. The CDR3 sequence is CASSYSLAPYNEQFF. The CDR3 coding sequence is TGTGCCAGCAGTTACTCTCTAGCGCCGTACAATGAGCAGTTCTTC.

This clonotype was detected a few times. This chain connects TRBV18 to TRBJ1-1; a weak D match, TRBD1 (6 bases). Germline lookup yields CDR1 KGHSH and CDR2 LQKENI. This CDR3 has 15 residues. The ends were cut back, 0 bases at V and 4 bases at J, with 12 bases in the middle. The CDR3 bases are TGTGCCAGCTCACCACCAAACACAGGGATCACTGAAGCTTTCTTT. As protein: CASSPPNTGITEAFF.

The V call is TRBV27, the J call TRBJ1-5; perhaps TRBD1 as D (6 bases). V was cut by 2 bases and J by 6 bases, with 14 bases left in between. The CDR3 runs 15 residues. Germline V CDR1 and CDR2: MNHEY, SMNVEV (reference sequence). DNA of the CDR3: TGTGCCAGCAGTTTAGGGGTAGACAGGTCTCAGCCCCAGCATTTT. Amino acid sequence: CASSLGVDRSQPQHF.